The 8 T cell receptor beta chains reported below all come from one sample, sequenced in a study of CD8 T cells in Susac syndrome. Random hexamers served to reverse transcribe about 0.5 to 1 ug RNA. TCRdb analysed the immunoSEQ multiplex PCR reads with MiXCR anew, one entry per CDR3 protein. Seen here are some 97,000 distinct CDR3 sequences, around 95% observed once, and the top ten hold approximately 0.3%. Sequenced: CD8+ T cells from PBMCs. These receptors originate from a human donor with Susac syndrome.

This clonotype was counted a single time. The genes are TRBV6-2 or TRBV6-3 and TRBJ2-1; 15 bases align to TRBD2. The V segment lost 2 bases and the J segment 0 bases; nucleotides outside the gene matches: 11. This CDR3 spans 21 amino acids. Germline CDR1 is MNHEY and CDR2 is SVGEGT. The CDR3 reads CASSYHRGLAGGLSSYNEQFF. The DNA of the CDR3 is TGTGCCAGCAGTTACCACAGGGGACTAGCGGGGGGACTGAGCTCCTACAATGAGCAGTTCTTC.

The chain uses TRBV19 and TRBJ1-3; D call uncertain. V was cut by 5 bases and J by 5 bases, with 13 bases left in between. The CDR3 contains 14 residues. Germline V gene lookup returns CDR1 LNHDA and CDR2 SQIVND (reference sequence). DNA of the CDR3: TGTGCCAGTAGTTACCGGGAGAGGAGAAACACCATATATTTT. This codes for CASSYRERRNTIYF. The full variable domain, its missing parts supplied by reference TRBV19 and TRBJ1-3, is DGGITQSPKYLFRKEGQNVTLSCEQNLNHDAMYWYRQDPGQGLRLIYYSQIVNDFQKGDIAEGYSVSREKKESFPLTVTSAQKNPTAFYLCASSYRERRNTIYFGEGSWLTVV.

The V gene is TRBV2, the J gene TRBJ2-7, with no clear D. With 4 bases removed from V and 0 bases from J, the gap between germline ends came to 13 bases. Germline V lookup: CDR1 SNHLY, CDR2 FYNNEI. This CDR3 is built from 15 residues. The CDR3 sequence: CASSVTPQSSYEQYF. DNA for the CDR3: TGTGCCAGCAGTGTCACACCCCAAAGCTCCTACGAGCAGTACTTC.

The rearrangement links TRBV19 to TRBJ2-1; D is undetermined. The CDR3 extends over 11 amino acids. V was clipped by 3 bases and J by 10 bases, with 7 bases between them. Germline CDR1 reads LNHDA; CDR2 reads SQIVND (reference sequence). CDR3 protein: CASSMAREQFF. DNA for the CDR3: TGTGCCAGTAGTATGGCTAGGGAGCAGTTCTTC.

The chain employs TRBV20-1 and TRBJ1-3, with D possibly TRBD1 on 5 matching bases. Trimming took 6 bases from V and 6 from J, leaving 9 bases between them. The CDR3 spans 11 residues. Germline CDR1 reads DFQATT; CDR2 reads SNEGSKA (reference sequence). In DNA form, the CDR3 reads TGCAGTGCCCGGGACCAAAACACCATATATTTT. It codes for CSARDQNTIYF.

This clonotype was detected once. The V call is TRBV25-1, the J call TRBJ1-5; D is undetermined. This CDR3 has 15 amino acids. The ends were cut back, 4 bases at V and 0 bases at J, with 10 bases in the middle. Germline CDR1 MGHDK, CDR2 SYGVNS. CDR3 sequence: CASSVQDHSNQPQHF. The CDR3 DNA reads as TGTGCCAGCAGTGTCCAGGATCATAGCAATCAGCCCCAGCATTTT.

The chain couples TRBV28 to TRBJ2-7, with TRBD2 as a possible D gene (6 bases). The CDR3 has 13 amino acids. Trimming stripped 7 bases from V and 3 bases from J, with 13 bases between. Germline-derived CDR1 and CDR2 are MDHEN and SYDVKM. CDR3 DNA: TGTGCCAGCATCACTAGTAGCGGCTACGAGCAGTACTTC. This gives the protein CASITSSGYEQYF.

This sequence joins TRBV4-1 and TRBJ2-7; either TRBD1 or TRBD2 may supply D (5 bases each). The germline V and J ends were trimmed by 4 bases and 6 bases, with 10 bases remaining between them. In germline, CDR1 is MGHRA, CDR2 YSYEKL. The CDR3 is 12 amino acids. The CDR3 region has the DNA TGCGCCAGCAGCCGGGACGGTGCCGAGCAGTACTTC. It codes for CASSRDGAEQYF.